These 28 T cell receptor delta chains were sequenced from one sample in a study of Vδ1+ human thymocytes. Whole-study findings and limits: In the thymus, TRG and TRD repertoires looked highly polyclonal with Gaussian CDR3 lengths.

RNA was extracted from the cells and then reverse transcribed. Pooled V-gene forward primers with one constant-region reverse primer generated the CDR3 amplicons by multiplex PCR. TCRdb re-analyzed the multiplex PCR reads via CATT. This sample has some 55,000 delta-chain clones, with more than 15% found just once. For these TCRs, the target antigens are not known. Sequencing input: Vdelta1+ gamma-delta thymocytes from the thymus. Documented subset: FACS-sorted CD3+ TCRalphabeta- TCRVdelta1+ TCRVdelta2- thymocytes. These receptors came from a boy under two years old who had congenital heart surgery.

This clone showed up just a few times. The V gene is TRDV1, the J gene TRDJ1; a weak D match, TRDD3 (6 bases). The germline V gene has CDR1 TSWWSYY and CDR2 QGS. CDR3 length: 18 residues. The ends were cut back, 2 bases at V and 1 base at J, with 20 bases in the middle. CDR3 in amino acids: CALGEYRWGSSATDKLIF. CDR3 DNA sequence: TGTGCTCTTGGGGAATATCGGTGGGGATCCTCGGCCACCGATAAACTCATCTTT.

The J gene is TRDJ1, the V gene TRDV1; D not certain. The CDR3 is made up of 16 amino acids. Trimming removed 2 bases from V and 0 bases from J, with 13 bases in between. Germline CDR1 TSWWSYY, CDR2 QGS. DNA for the CDR3: TGTGCTCTTGGGGAAACCCCGCCCTTGTACACCGATAAACTCATCTTT. This sequence encodes CALGETPPLYTDKLIF.

The V and J genes are TRDV1 and TRDJ1; 7 bases line up with TRDD2. The CDR3 sequence is 19 residues long. The junction had 18 bases not matched to a gene; V was cut back by 5 bases and J by 0 bases. Germline CDR1 TSWWSYY, CDR2 QGS. The CDR3 is CALGRAFLTFPLYTDKLIF. The CDR3 region has the DNA TGTGCTCTTGGGAGGGCCTTCCTTACGTTTCCCCTCTACACCGATAAACTCATCTTT.

This clone came up a few times. The genes are TRDV1 and TRDJ1; TRDD3 aligns across 9 bases. CDR3 length: 17 residues. The junction had 9 bases not matched to a gene; V was cut back by 1 base and J by 3 bases. The germline V gene encodes CDR1 TSWWSYY and CDR2 QGS. The CDR3 spells CALGEPRGILASDKLIF. The DNA for the CDR3 is TGTGCTCTTGGGGAACCAAGGGGGATACTTGCTTCCGATAAACTCATCTTT.

The J gene is TRDJ1, the V gene TRDV1; D is uncertain. The CDR3 extends over 16 amino acids. Germline loops: CDR1 TSWWSYY, CDR2 QGS. The ends were cut back, 5 bases at V and 1 base at J, with 17 bases in the middle. The CDR3 sequence is CALGITSSKGTDKLIF. CDR3 nucleotides: TGTGCTCTTGGGATAACCAGCTCGAAGGGCACCGATAAACTCATCTTT.

This rearrangement joins TRDV1 to TRDJ1, with 8 bases fitting TRDD3. The CDR3 sequence is 20 residues long. Germline V gene sequence: CDR1 TSWWSYY, CDR2 QGS. The junction had 20 bases not matched to a gene; V was cut back by 5 bases and J by 0 bases. The CDR3 nucleotides read TGTGCTCTTGGGATAATTTCCCTACGTGTGGTCTGGGGGAACACCGATAAACTCATCTTT. Its protein is CALGIISLRVVWGNTDKLIF.

The rearrangement uses TRDV1 and TRDJ1; 9 nucleotides match TRDD3. V dropped 3 bases and J dropped 1; count of bases not matched to a gene: 15. The CDR3 is made up of 19 amino acids. Germline CDR1 reads TSWWSYY; CDR2 reads QGS. CDR3 in amino acids: CALGENVLGDIITTDKLIF. In DNA form, the CDR3 reads TGTGCTCTTGGGGAGAACGTGTTGGGGGATATCATTACCACCGATAAACTCATCTTT.

The gene calls are TRDV1 and TRDJ1; 11 nucleotides agree with TRDD3. Germline trimming cut 1 base from V and 2 bases from J; bases unmatched to any gene: 9. The CDR3 has 18 amino acids. CDR1 and CDR2 (germline): TSWWSYY, QGS. In DNA, the CDR3 is TGTGCTCTTGGGGAACACCCCTGGGGGATACTCATTACCGATAAACTCATCTTT. Its protein product is CALGEHPWGILITDKLIF.

The chain carries TRDV1 and TRDJ1, with 13 nucleotides matching TRDD3. CDR1 is TSWWSYY and CDR2 is QGS in the germline V gene. This CDR3 is built from 22 residues. J gave up 3 bases and V 0 bases, and 19 bases lay outside the gene matches. CDR3 nucleotide sequence: TGTGCTCTTGGGGAACTCGGGTCCATTCCCGACTGGGGGATACGGGGTTCCGATAAACTCATCTTT. Residues: CALGELGSIPDWGIRGSDKLIF.

With regard to this clone: Sequence at one end of the junction differs from germline and may be a read error. The J gene is TRDJ1, the V gene TRDV2; D is unclear. The CDR3 sequence is 14 residues long. Germline CDR1 GEAIGNYY, CDR2 EKD. The CDR3 here is CACGDPKLTDRLIF. DNA for the CDR3: TGTGCCTGTGGGGACCCTAAGTTGACCGATAGACTCATCTTT.

This clone came up a few times. The J gene is TRDJ1, the V gene TRDV1, with 11 bases that match TRDD3. Losses at the gene ends were 1 base for V and 3 bases for J; bases not matched to a gene: 10. The CDR3 has 18 residues. Germline assignment: CDR1 TSWWSYY and CDR2 QGS. The CDR3 nucleotides read TGTGCTCTTGGGGAACAGTCCTACGTCTGGGGGATACCCGATAAACTCATCTTT. Protein: CALGEQSYVWGIPDKLIF.

This clone has only a few counts. V is TRDV1 and J is TRDJ1, with TRDD3 identical over 11 bases. V gave up 2 bases and J gave up 7 bases; unmatched junction bases: 36. CDR1 is TSWWSYY, CDR2 QGS, per germline. There are 25 residues in the CDR3. The CDR3 loop reads CALGETDSFFMSRTGGYEGIGKLIF. The CDR3 region has the DNA TGTGCTCTTGGGGAAACGGACAGCTTCTTCATGTCCCGTACTGGGGGATATGAGGGCATCGGTAAACTCATCTTT.

The chain recombines TRDV1 with TRDJ1, with D unclear. The CDR3 sequence is 18 residues long. Germline V gene lookup returns CDR1 TSWWSYY and CDR2 QGS. With 1 base removed from V and 1 base from J, the gap between germline ends came to 19 bases. CDR3 protein: CALGEPRRRRLFTDKLIF. CDR3 coding DNA: TGTGCTCTTGGGGAACCCCGAAGGCGCAGGTTATTCACCGATAAACTCATCTTT.

This chain connects TRDV1 to TRDJ1; D possibly corresponds to TRDD3 (5 bases). This CDR3 comprises 19 residues. The germline V gene encodes CDR1 TSWWSYY and CDR2 QGS. V was pared by 1 base and J by 0 bases, with 21 bases between. The CDR3 loop is CALGEPRVPGTWYTDKLIF. DNA for the CDR3: TGTGCTCTTGGGGAACCTCGCGTTCCGGGGACCTGGTACACCGATAAACTCATCTTT.

This clone was recorded a few times. The rearrangement uses TRDV2 and TRDJ1, with TRDD3 matching over 11 bases. V shed 0 bases and J 4 bases; nucleotides not matched to a gene: 18. Per germline, CDR1 GEAIGNYY and CDR2 EKD. This CDR3 spans 20 amino acids. The CDR3 DNA follows: TGTGCCTGTGACACCCCGCTCTGGGGGATACTTACGTATGCGGACGATAAACTCATCTTT. It is translated as CACDTPLWGILTYADDKLIF.

The genes are TRDV1 and TRDJ1; D unresolved. The V end lost 5 bases, the J end lost 0 bases, and 22 bases lay between the germline ends. Germline V gene data show CDR1 as TSWWSYY and CDR2 as QGS. CDR3 length: 18 residues. The CDR3 DNA reads as TGTGCTCTTGGGACGGGCCTCGCCGACTGCGGGTACACCGATAAACTCATCTTT. As protein: CALGTGLADCGYTDKLIF.

Concerning this clone itself: The junction departs from the called germline gene at one end, perhaps through a read error. J is TRDJ1 and V is TRDV1, with a weak D call TRDD2 (6 bases). Germline V gives CDR1 TSWWSYY, CDR2 QGS. The CDR3 spans 21 residues. The CDR3 nucleotides read TGTGCTCTTGGGGAACGGGCGAACCCTTCCCCCAGTGCGGTCCGCACCGATAAACCCATCTTT. It codes for CALGERANPSPSAVRTDKPIF.

This clone has more than one count but fewer than ten. The chain is built from TRDV1 and TRDJ2; D call uncertain. The CDR3 is made up of 14 amino acids. CDR1 is TSWWSYY, CDR2 QGS, per germline. The V gene lost 1 base and the J gene lost 4 bases, with 7 bases spanning the gap. CDR3 region: CALGEPSWTAQLFF. Here the CDR3 DNA reads TGTGCTCTTGGGGAACCAAGTTGGACAGCACAACTCTTCTTT.

This clone was observed a few times. The chain carries TRDV1 and TRDJ1; TRDD2 matches at 8 bases. The V gene end was trimmed by 3 bases and the J gene end by 1 base; junction bases not matched to a gene: 22. Germline CDR1 TSWWSYY, CDR2 QGS. The CDR3 is 21 residues long. The CDR3 nucleotides read TGTGCTCTTGGGGACTTAAAGGCCTTCCTAATCTCGGCTGCGGGCACCGATAAACTCATCTTT. It is translated as CALGDLKAFLISAAGTDKLIF.

The genes are TRDV1 and TRDJ1, with 11 bases fitting TRDD3. Losses at the gene ends were 2 bases for V and 0 bases for J; bases not matched to a gene: 14. The CDR3 is 20 amino acids. In germline, CDR1 is TSWWSYY, CDR2 QGS. The CDR3 region has the DNA TGTGCTCTTGGGGAAGGGGACCCGAGACTGGGGGATAACGACACCGATAAACTCATCTTT. Amino acid sequence: CALGEGDPRLGDNDTDKLIF.

As for this clone: Mismatch with germline at one junction end may stem from a read error. The chain carries TRDV1 and TRDJ1; possibly TRDD2 for D (6 bases). Per germline, CDR1 TSWWSYY and CDR2 QGS. This CDR3 contains 14 residues. CDR3 sequence: CALGELSYEPKLTF. CDR3 DNA: TGTGCTCTTGGGGAACTCTCCTACGAACCCAAACTCACCTTT.

This chain links TRDV1 with TRDJ1; TRDD3 matches at 10 bases. After removal of 2 bases from V and 2 bases from J, the junction contained 20 bases not matched to a gene. CDR3 length: 21 residues. Germline-derived CDR1 and CDR2 are TSWWSYY and QGS. CDR3 protein: CALGEEGATGGSTLRTDKLIF. CDR3 sequence (DNA): TGTGCTCTTGGGGAAGAAGGGGCTACTGGGGGATCCACTTTACGAACCGATAAACTCATCTTT.

The genes are TRDV1 and TRDJ1, with a weak D call TRDD3 (6 bases). Deletions cut 4 bases from V and 0 bases from J, with 33 bases between. Germline assignment: CDR1 TSWWSYY and CDR2 QGS. The CDR3 totals 22 residues. The DNA of the CDR3 is TGTGCTCTTGGGGCAGAACTTCTACGTCAGGGGGGAAGAAAACGGTACACCGATAAACTCATCTTT. Translating it yields CALGAELLRQGGRKRYTDKLIF.

This rearrangement joins TRDV1 to TRDJ1; D may be TRDD3 (5 bases). V lost 0 bases and J lost 1, with 39 bases in between. CDR1 is TSWWSYY, CDR2 QGS, per germline. This CDR3 spans 25 amino acids. CDR3: CALGELVYRDSDNIGVAFLTDKLIF. The CDR3 DNA reads as TGTGCTCTTGGGGAACTAGTCTATCGGGACTCTGACAACATTGGGGTCGCCTTTCTCACCGATAAACTCATCTTT.

This clone was seen a few times. V is TRDV1 and J is TRDJ1; 7 bases fit TRDD3. Germline trimming cut 0 bases from V and 0 bases from J; bases unmatched to any gene: 4. CDR1 TSWWSYY and CDR2 QGS come from the germline V gene. The CDR3 sequence is 16 residues long. CDR3 in amino acids: CALGELLGMYTDKLIF. Written as DNA, the CDR3 is TGTGCTCTTGGGGAACTACTGGGGATGTACACCGATAAACTCATCTTT.

Many counts were recorded for this clone. The chain has TRDV2 and TRDJ1, with 12 bases lining up with TRDD3. CDR3 size: 20 residues. Germline V gene lookup returns CDR1 GEAIGNYY and CDR2 EKD. Trimming removed 4 bases from V and 0 bases from J; junction bases left unmatched: 17. The CDR3 is CACDPQCWGIRKADTDKLIF. The CDR3 nucleotides are TGTGCCTGTGATCCACAGTGCTGGGGGATACGCAAAGCGGACACCGATAAACTCATCTTT.

In its sample, this clone is medium-sized. Other DNA sequences from this sample encode an identical CDR3 as well. The chain carries TRAV29/DV5 and TRDJ1; the D is unclear. CDR1 NSMFDY and CDR2 ISSIKDK come from the germline V gene. The CDR3 spans 14 residues. The V end was cut by 1 base, the J end by 4 bases, with 14 bases between. CDR3 region: CAASTPLLGDKLIF. CDR3 nucleotide sequence: TGTGCAGCAAGCACTCCTTTGTTGGGCGATAAACTCATCTTT.

V is TRDV1 and J is TRDJ1; TRDD3 agrees at 13 bases. The V gene's germline CDR1 is TSWWSYY and CDR2 QGS. V shed 0 bases and J 1 base; nucleotides not matched to a gene: 14. This CDR3 spans 21 amino acids. In DNA, the CDR3 is TGTGCTCTTGGGGAACTCTACTTCCGACTGGGGGATACGAAGTTCACCGATAAACTCATCTTT. It encodes CALGELYFRLGDTKFTDKLIF.